The 10 T cell receptor beta chains below come from one sample, sequenced in a study of OX40 agonist ivuxolimab in advanced cancers. This table comes from immunoSEQ multiplex PCR, and its TCRdb copy is limited to in-frame clones, with some not included. The sample lists tens of thousands of clones, about nine tenths occurring once. Here the sequenced sample was CD4+ or CD8+ T cells sorted from blood, taken in a trial of the OX40 agonist ivuxolimab. The origin of the receptors is an adult with an advanced solid tumor such as melanoma, head and neck, liver or kidney cancer.

The V call is TRBV4-1, the J call TRBJ1-5; D is uncertain. This CDR3 contains 15 residues. Trimming took 5 bases from V and 5 from J, leaving 16 bases between them. CDR1 and CDR2 (germline): MGHRA, YSYEKL. CDR3 DNA sequence: TGCGCCAGCAGCGCTCGGGAGGGTGGGGATCAGCCCCAGCATTTT. Translated: CASSAREGGDQPQHF.

The chain uses TRBV6-5 and TRBJ2-7, with D possibly being TRBD2 (5 bases). The germline CDR1 and CDR2 sequences are MNHEY and SVGAGI. The CDR3 consists of 11 residues. V gave up 6 bases and J gave up 6 bases, with 9 bases separating them. CDR3 protein: CASSRGGEQYF. The CDR3, as DNA: TGTGCCAGCAGCCGCGGAGGCGAGCAGTACTTC.

The V gene is TRBV19, the J gene TRBJ1-3; D uncertain. The CDR3 length is 13 residues. Germline V gives CDR1 LNHDA, CDR2 SQIVND (reference sequence). V was pared by 9 bases and J by 3 bases, with 12 bases between. The CDR3 reads CASSNLDGNTIYF. CDR3 sequence (DNA): TGTGCCAGCTCCAACCTGGATGGAAACACCATATATTTT.

V usage is TRBV19 and J usage is TRBJ2-7, with 16 bases fitting TRBD2. The germline V gene encodes CDR1 LNHDA and CDR2 SQIVND (reference sequence). The trim removed 6 bases at V and 12 bases at J, leaving 5 bases unmatched. The CDR3 length is 13 residues. Here the CDR3 reads CASRGLAGGPPYF. The CDR3 DNA follows: TGTGCCAGTAGGGGACTAGCGGGAGGGCCCCCGTACTTC.

The chain joins TRBV11-2 to TRBJ2-2, with 9 nucleotides matching TRBD1. Germline CDR1 and CDR2: SGHAT and FQNNGV. The CDR3 consists of 17 residues. Trimming at V came to 0 bases and at J to 5 bases, leaving 7 bases not matched to a gene. CDR3 sequence reads: CASSLDGRTGATGELFF. The CDR3 bases are TGTGCCAGCAGCTTAGATGGGAGGACAGGGGCGACCGGGGAGCTGTTTTTT.

The chain links TRBV19 to TRBJ2-2; 11 bases fit TRBD2. CDR1 LNHDA and CDR2 SQIVND come from the germline V gene (reference sequence). This CDR3 has 17 amino acids. With 7 bases clipped from V and 0 bases from J, the junction kept 7 bases outside the gene matches. CDR3 coding DNA: TGTGCCAGTACCTTCGGACTAGCGGGCCCGAACACCGGGGAGCTGTTTTTT. Translation: CASTFGLAGPNTGELFF.

The chain couples TRBV11-3 to TRBJ2-5, with 8 bases aligning to TRBD1. The V gene's germline CDR1 is SGHNT and CDR2 YENEEA. The CDR3 runs 13 residues. V shed 4 bases and J 5 bases; nucleotides not matched to a gene: 3. The CDR3 nucleotides are TGTGCCAGCAGCTCAGGGGGCTTGGAGACCCAGTACTTC. Translating it yields CASSSGGLETQYF.

V and J are TRBV18 and TRBJ2-3; TRBD1 aligns across 8 bases. V lost 9 bases to trimming and J lost 3 bases; unmatched junction nucleotides: 11. Germline V CDR1 and CDR2: KGHSH, LQKENI. This CDR3 contains 15 residues. CDR3 nucleotide sequence: TGTGCCAGTCGTCGGACAGGGAATCCTACAGATACGCAGTATTTT. The encoded protein is CASRRTGNPTDTQYF.

The J gene is TRBJ1-5, the V gene TRBV5-1, with TRBD1 matching over 7 bases. V lost 0 bases and J lost 6; bases outside the gene matches: 3. Germline V gene data show CDR1 as SGHRS and CDR2 as YFSETQ. The CDR3 has 14 residues. The CDR3 sequence is CASSLEGAGQPQHF. CDR3 sequence (DNA): TGCGCCAGCAGCTTGGAGGGGGCTGGTCAGCCCCAGCATTTT.

The rearrangement joins TRBV6-5 to TRBJ2-1; a weak D match, TRBD2 (6 bases). V lost 0 bases and J 8 bases, leaving 11 bases between the germline ends. The CDR3 runs to 14 residues. Germline values: CDR1 MNHEY, CDR2 SVGAGI. DNA for the CDR3: TGTGCCAGCAGTTACTCGGGCGGGATGGATGAGCAGTTCTTC. Protein: CASSYSGGMDEQFF.